A single sample gave rise to the 23 T cell receptor beta chains below, sequenced in a study of T-cell reconstitution after alpha-beta-depleted transplantation in children. As it was prepared, the TCRbeta library received unique molecular identifiers. TCRdb processed the PCR reads anew with MiXCR; each CDR3 protein has one entry. The data contain 400,000 to 500,000 distinct CDR3 sequences, roughly 11% of them singletons. The sequencing here drew on PBMCs from the stem cell graft donor, taken from the stem cell graft. The receptors shown here come from a human donor who donated a stem cell graft to a child with acute myeloid leukemia.

The chain recombines TRBV6-1 with TRBJ2-1; 8 bases map to TRBD2. CDR1 is MNHNS, CDR2 SASEGT, per germline. V lost 4 bases to trimming and J lost 8 bases; unmatched junction nucleotides: 7. The CDR3 consists of 14 residues. Here the CDR3 DNA reads TGTGCCAGCAGTGCCGGGACTAGTACCTATGAGCAGTTCTTC. It translates to CASSAGTSTYEQFF.

This chain joins TRBV5-1 and TRBJ1-1, with 7 bases fitting TRBD1. The V segment lost 4 bases and the J segment 1 base; nucleotides outside the gene matches: 4. Germline assignment: CDR1 SGHRS and CDR2 YFSETQ. This CDR3 comprises 14 residues. CDR3 amino acids: CASSRSGGNTEAFF. CDR3 coding DNA: TGCGCCAGCAGCCGTTCAGGGGGGAACACTGAAGCTTTCTTT.

This clonotype was found a few times. V gene TRBV12-3 or TRBV12-4 combines with J gene TRBJ1-5, with D hard to call. V lost 6 bases, J lost 0 bases, and 9 bases lay in between. The CDR3 sequence is 14 residues long. This CDR3 reads CASSLTSSNQPQHF. CDR3 coding DNA: TGTGCCAGCAGCCTGACAAGTAGCAATCAGCCCCAGCATTTT.

In this sample, this clonotype turned up many times. The rearrangement joins TRBV5-1 to TRBJ1-2; D gene unclear. Germline CDR1 and CDR2: SGHRS and YFSETQ. This CDR3 is 12 amino acids long. CDR3 coding DNA: TGCGCAAACACGATCCGAGGCCGTGGCTACACCTTC. Translating gives CANTIRGRGYTF.

This chain uses TRBV6-1 with TRBJ1-1; weak D call: TRBD1 (6 bases). With 5 bases removed from V and 8 bases from J, the gap between germline ends came to 15 bases. CDR3 length: 13 residues. The germline V gene encodes CDR1 MNHNS and CDR2 SASEGT. CDR3 amino acids: CASSQTGTTEAFF. The CDR3 DNA follows: TGTGCCAGCAGTCAAACCGGGACAACCGAAGCTTTCTTT.

This clonotype appeared many times. The chain joins TRBV10-3 to TRBJ2-7; 11 nucleotides align to TRBD1. The trim removed 3 bases at V and 3 bases at J, leaving 4 bases unmatched. The CDR3 loop spans 15 amino acids. The germline V gene encodes CDR1 ENHRY and CDR2 SYGVKD. CDR3: CAISDGTGGVYEQYF. DNA of the CDR3: TGTGCCATCAGTGACGGGACAGGGGGGGTCTACGAGCAGTACTTC.

The chain links TRBV15 to TRBJ1-1; D possibly corresponds to TRBD1 (5 bases). CDR3 length: 14 amino acids. CDR1 and CDR2 from the germline V gene are LNHNV and YYDKDF (reference sequence). V dropped 2 bases and J dropped 3 bases, with 10 bases sitting between them. The CDR3 DNA sequence: TGTGCCACCAGCAGACAGCAGGGTGACACTGAAGCTTTCTTT. Residues: CATSRQQGDTEAFF.

The rearrangement links TRBV5-1 to TRBJ2-5, with D maybe TRBD1 (5 bases). V dropped 4 bases and J dropped 5 bases, with 18 bases sitting between them. Germline V gene sequence: CDR1 SGHRS, CDR2 YFSETQ. The CDR3 runs to 15 residues. CDR3 sequence: CASSTGWGASETQYF. CDR3 bases: TGCGCCAGCAGCACCGGATGGGGCGCTTCTGAGACCCAGTACTTC.

The V gene is TRBV11-1, the J gene TRBJ2-3; 7 bases map to TRBD1. The CDR3 has 19 residues. Germline V gene lookup returns CDR1 SGHAT and CDR2 FQDESV (reference sequence). V lost 7 bases and J lost 1; bases outside the gene matches: 20. CDR3 bases: TGTGCCAGCACCCTGGGGCTAGCTCAAAATCAGGGGGGCACAGATACGCAGTATTTT. Translated, it gives CASTLGLAQNQGGTDTQYF.

The chain couples TRBV5-1 to TRBJ2-7; D unresolved. CDR3 length: 16 amino acids. V was clipped by 4 bases and J by 4 bases, with 21 bases between them. Germline V gives CDR1 SGHRS, CDR2 YFSETQ. The CDR3 bases are TGCGCCAGCAGCGAATTCGAGGAGAGGTTTTGGTACGAGCAGTACTTC. Encoded protein: CASSEFEERFWYEQYF.

Only a few counts were recorded for this clonotype. Written as DNA, the CDR3 is TGTGCCAGCAGCTCCATCAGGGATGAGGCAGATACGCAGTATTTT. Amino acid sequence: CASSSIRDEADTQYF. The genes are TRBV7-8 and TRBJ2-3; TRBD1 is a possible D gene (5 bases). This CDR3 contains 15 residues. Germline CDR1 SGHVS, CDR2 FQNEAQ. V was cut by 4 bases and J by 4 bases, with 15 bases left in between.

The CDR3 DNA is TGTGCCAGCAAAAATACCAGGGGCACCGGGGAGCTGTTTTTT. Its translation: CASKNTRGTGELFF. This sequence joins TRBV6-1 and TRBJ2-2, with D maybe TRBD1 (6 bases). CDR3 length: 14 residues. With 7 bases removed from V and 4 bases from J, the gap between germline ends came to 13 bases. Germline V gives CDR1 MNHNS, CDR2 SASEGT.

This clonotype was seen a handful of times. The chain recombines TRBV6-1 with TRBJ2-2; 8 nucleotides agree with TRBD2. Per germline, CDR1 MNHNS and CDR2 SASEGT. The trim removed 6 bases at V and 5 bases at J, leaving 8 bases unmatched. The CDR3 extends over 15 amino acids. In DNA, the CDR3 is TGTGCCAGCAGGTGGGGACTAGACCAGACCGGGGAGCTGTTTTTT. It is translated as CASRWGLDQTGELFF.

This clonotype turned up a few times. CDR3 bases: TGTGCCAGCAGCCCATCTCCGGGGACAGGGTCATTTGGGGAGCTGTTTTTT. Encoded protein: CASSPSPGTGSFGELFF. The chain combines TRBV7-8 with TRBJ2-2; TRBD1 aligns across 9 bases. Trimming at V came to 5 bases and at J to 8 bases, leaving 15 bases not matched to a gene. Germline V lookup: CDR1 SGHVS, CDR2 FQNEAQ. This CDR3 region has 17 residues. The entire variable domain, with the rest obtained from reference TRBV7-8 and TRBJ2-2, is as follows: GAGVSQSPRYKVAKRGQDVALRCDPISGHVSLFWYQQALGQGPEFLTYFQNEAQLDKSGLPSDRFFAERPEGSVSTLKIQRTQQEDSAVYLCASSPSPGTGSFGELFFGEGSRLTVL.

The V gene is TRBV5-1, the J gene TRBJ1-6; possible D gene TRBD1, 6 bases. Trimming removed 0 bases at V and 12 bases at J, with 19 bases between. The CDR3 totals 16 residues. Germline CDR1 reads SGHRS; CDR2 reads YFSETQ. As DNA, the CDR3 is TGCGCCAGCAGCTTGGATGGGGGCCCATCGTTGGTACCCCTCCACTTT. Amino acids: CASSLDGGPSLVPLHF.

This clonotype was detected only a few times. This sequence joins TRBV29-1 and TRBJ2-3, with 9 bases identical to TRBD2. Looked up from germline, CDR1 is SQVTM and CDR2 is ANQGSEA. J was trimmed by 0 bases and V by 0 bases; bases with no gene match: 10. The CDR3 runs to 18 residues. CDR3 loop: CSVEDPSSGGYSTDTQYF. CDR3 DNA sequence: TGCAGCGTTGAAGATCCGAGTAGCGGGGGTTACAGCACAGATACGCAGTATTTT.

The chain recombines TRBV7-3 with TRBJ2-5; 8 nucleotides match TRBD1. Trimming removed 4 bases from V and 1 base from J; junction bases left unmatched: 5. The CDR3 runs to 15 residues. Germline values: CDR1 SGHTA, CDR2 FQGTGA. This CDR3 reads CASSYRGSFQETQYF. CDR3 nucleotides: TGTGCCAGCAGCTACAGGGGGTCTTTCCAAGAGACCCAGTACTTC.

This sequence joins TRBV18 and TRBJ2-1; 14 bases map to TRBD2. The CDR3 loop spans 19 amino acids. Trimming removed 6 bases from V and 5 bases from J; junction bases left unmatched: 15. Germline V gives CDR1 KGHSH, CDR2 LQKENI. The CDR3 coding sequence is TGTGCCAGCTCGCCGAGGACTAGCGGGGGGCCCCTGGGTGACAATGAGCAGTTCTTC. This sequence encodes CASSPRTSGGPLGDNEQFF.

This clonotype was seen a handful of times. The chain links TRBV5-1 to TRBJ2-4; 9 positions agree with TRBD2. Germline lookup yields CDR1 SGHRS and CDR2 YFSETQ. This CDR3 is built from 14 residues. Unmatched junction bases numbered 12, after V lost 5 bases and J lost 12 bases. The CDR3 sequence: CASRVERGARGQYF. The CDR3 region has the DNA TGCGCCAGCAGAGTTGAGCGGGGGGCCAGGGGTCAGTACTTC. The variable domain in full, completed from reference TRBV5-1 and TRBJ2-4, reads KAGVTQTPRYLIKTRGQQVTLSCSPISGHRSVSWYQQTPGQGLQFLFEYFSETQRNKGNFPGRFSGRQFSNSRSEMNVSTLELGDSALYLCASRVERGARGQYFGAGTRLSVL.

This chain uses TRBV30 with TRBJ2-2; unclear D gene. The CDR3 runs to 10 residues. Trimming cost V 6 bases and J 4 bases, with 3 bases left between them. In germline, CDR1 is GTSNPN, CDR2 SVGIG (reference sequence). The CDR3, as DNA: TGTGCCTGTTCCACCGGGGAGCTGTTTTTT. As protein: CACSTGELFF.

This clonotype was recorded a few times. V usage is TRBV7-3 and J usage is TRBJ2-3; tentative D call: TRBD2 (6 bases). Trimming pared 5 bases from V and 4 bases from J, leaving 16 bases between. The germline CDR1 and CDR2 sequences are SGHTA and FQGTGA. CDR3 length: 15 residues. In DNA form, the CDR3 reads TGTGCCAGCAGCGTCGCGGGACGTCAGTCAGATACGCAGTATTTT. Amino acids: CASSVAGRQSDTQYF.

This chain links TRBV6-1 with TRBJ2-3, with 10 bases aligning to TRBD1. The CDR3 has 14 amino acids. Germline lookup yields CDR1 MNHNS and CDR2 SASEGT. The chain's CDR3 is CGCRDRGFGDTQYF. The CDR3 region has the DNA TGTGGATGCCGGGACAGGGGATTTGGGGATACGCAGTATTTT.

The chain joins TRBV5-6 to TRBJ1-6, with D possibly being TRBD1 (6 bases). The V gene's germline CDR1 is SGHDT and CDR2 YYEEEE. This CDR3 comprises 16 residues. The V end was cut by 4 bases, the J end by 2 bases, with 13 bases between. As DNA, the CDR3 is TGTGCCAGCAGCCGTCGACAGGATCCCTATAATTCACCCCTCCACTTT. It yields the protein CASSRRQDPYNSPLHF.